The entry below gives a single T cell receptor beta chain sequence along with its context. TCRdb ran MiXCR on the 5' RACE reads and lists one entry per CDR3 protein. The sample holds 1.5 million to 2 million distinct CDR3 sequences, more than 30% seen once. This sample was included in a study of identical twins. The V and J ends lost 3 bases and 3 bases, in that order; junction bases with no gene match: 11. The CDR3 loop spans 17 amino acids. Germline values: CDR1 MGHDK, CDR2 SYGVNS. Input material: cord blood. The chain is built from TRBV25-1 and TRBJ2-4, with 7 bases matching TRBD1. The sequence came from a newborn girl in good health. The CDR3: CASSDQRFQGDKNIQYF. In nucleotides, the CDR3 is TGTGCCAGCAGTGATCAAAGATTCCAGGGGGACAAAAACATTCAGTACTTC.